The text below deals with one TCR beta chain. This sample is drawn from a study of blood T cell repertoires in COVID-19. About the research overall: The United States, Italy and Spain provided the acute and convalescent COVID-19 samples. PBMCs, B-cell-depleted T cells, or T cells provided the cDNA or gDNA that made up the material.

V was cut by 4 bases and J by 2 bases, with 9 bases left in between. This CDR3 comprises 13 residues. Germline lookup yields CDR1 SGHTS and CDR2 YDEGEE. Original analysis: By means of reference gene primer amplification, nucleated cell counts were estimated. Profiled with immunoSEQ multiplex PCR; TCRdb holds only in-frame clones, not every one. Clonal size and the V and J genes are those of that table, whereas D and trimming came from the DNA. The data hold some 150,000 clones, with 84% observed a single time. The sequencing sample was made of peripheral blood. The sequence was collected from a human donor in a cohort sampled during active COVID-19. V usage is TRBV5-8 and J usage is TRBJ1-1, with D uncertain. The CDR3 DNA reads TGTGCCAGCAGCCTCAGTGTAAACACTGAAGCTTTCTTT. It yields the protein CASSLSVNTEAFF.